This record covers a single T cell receptor (beta chain). These data come from a study of blood T cell repertoires in COVID-19. Study at large: Spain, Italy and the United States supplied samples that represented acute and convalescent COVID-19.

How the authors handled the data: Reference gene primers were amplified, and this amplification served to estimate nucleated cell counts. The repertoire was sequenced with immunoSEQ multiplex PCR; TCRdb's copy has only in-frame clones and lacks some. That table is the source of V, J and clone size, and D and trimming were worked out from the DNA. The sample holds around 200,000 clones, 80% to 90% seen once. The CDR3 has 16 residues. V gave up 0 bases and J gave up 8 bases, with 19 bases separating them. Germline V gene lookup returns CDR1 LGHNA and CDR2 YSLEER. Material: peripheral blood. V and J are TRBV4-3 and TRBJ1-2; D possibly corresponds to TRBD1 (6 bases). The sequence came from a woman in her 50s with acute or convalescent COVID-19. The CDR3: CASSQDWQGPNLGYTF. For the CDR3, the DNA is TGCGCCAGCAGCCAAGATTGGCAGGGGCCAAATCTGGGCTACACCTTC.